This T cell receptor beta chain was captured in a study of shared clonotypes between healthy human individuals. Sequencing was performed with immunoSEQ multiplex PCR; in TCRdb, only in-frame clones are kept and a portion is missing. Found here are around 1.4 million clones, 98% of them singletons; the top ten hold roughly 0.36%. V lost 3 bases and J lost 3, with 20 bases in between. In germline, CDR1 is KGHSH, CDR2 LQKENI. This CDR3 spans 17 amino acids. The receptor was derived from a man in his thirties or forties in good health. The rearrangement links TRBV18 to TRBJ2-5; perhaps TRBD2 as D (7 bases). The source material was naive CD4+ T cells sorted from blood. Subset: CD45RA+ positively selected. CDR3 bases: TGTGCCAGCTCACCCCCGGTAGGGGGGGAGATGGAAGAGACCCAGTACTTC. The encoded protein is CASSPPVGGEMEETQYF.